One T cell receptor (beta chain) is described in this entry. Its antigen is currently unknown. The V gene lost 7 bases and the J gene lost 7 bases, with 11 bases spanning the gap. The germline V gene has CDR1 MNHNS and CDR2 SASEGT. This CDR3 spans 12 amino acids. This sample was taken from a study of cytomegalovirus exposure and HLA in healthy donors. Across the study: An analysis done earlier identified 120 million or so unique TCR beta sequences from around 180 million T cells. Study-wide points: What was likely a sequencing artifact was a cluster of highly shared sequence variants. A later analysis by the authors found several of the most significant clusters apparently linked to common viral pathogens. Investigators reported more than 150 TCR beta chains as tied to cytomegalovirus.

PCR amplification relied on 60 Vbeta primers (plus 13 Jbeta primers). Sequencing was performed with immunoSEQ multiplex PCR; in TCRdb, only in-frame clones are kept and a portion is missing. Of about 190,000 clones in the sample, roughly three quarters were seen once. The receptor was isolated from a woman in her fifties or sixties in good health and CMV-seronegative. The V and J genes are TRBV6-1 and TRBJ2-1, with D hard to call. Sequencing was done on a sample of PBMCs. CDR3 nucleotides: TGTGCCAGCACCCACACCCGAAATGAGCAGTTCTTC. As protein: CASTHTRNEQFF.